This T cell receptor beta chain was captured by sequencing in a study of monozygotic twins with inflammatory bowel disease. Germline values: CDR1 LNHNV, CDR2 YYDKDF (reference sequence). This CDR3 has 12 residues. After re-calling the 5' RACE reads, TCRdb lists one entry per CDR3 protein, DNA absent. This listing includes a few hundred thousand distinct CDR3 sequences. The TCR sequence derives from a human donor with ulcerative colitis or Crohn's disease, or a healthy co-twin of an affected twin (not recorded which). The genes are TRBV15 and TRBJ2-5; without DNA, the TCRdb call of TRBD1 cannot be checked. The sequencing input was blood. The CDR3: CATSLSGKTQYF.